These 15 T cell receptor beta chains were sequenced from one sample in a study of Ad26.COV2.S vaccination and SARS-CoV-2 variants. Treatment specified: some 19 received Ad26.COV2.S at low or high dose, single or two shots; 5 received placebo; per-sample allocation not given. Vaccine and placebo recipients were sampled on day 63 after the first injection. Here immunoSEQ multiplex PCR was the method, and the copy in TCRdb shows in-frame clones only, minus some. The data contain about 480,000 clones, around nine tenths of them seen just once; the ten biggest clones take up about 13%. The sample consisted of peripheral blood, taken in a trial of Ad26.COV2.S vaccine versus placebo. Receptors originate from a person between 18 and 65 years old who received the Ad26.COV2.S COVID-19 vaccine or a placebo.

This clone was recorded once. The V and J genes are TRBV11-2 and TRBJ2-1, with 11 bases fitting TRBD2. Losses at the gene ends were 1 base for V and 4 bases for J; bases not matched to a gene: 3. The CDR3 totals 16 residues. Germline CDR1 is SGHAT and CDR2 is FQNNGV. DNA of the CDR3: TGTGCCAGCAGCTTAGGCCGGACTAGCGGGTACAATGAGCAGTTCTTC. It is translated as CASSLGRTSGYNEQFF.

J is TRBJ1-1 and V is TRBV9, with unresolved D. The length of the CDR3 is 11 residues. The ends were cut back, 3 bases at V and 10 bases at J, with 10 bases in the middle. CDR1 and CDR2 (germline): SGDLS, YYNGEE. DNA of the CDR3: TGTGCCAGCAGCGGGGGAGGTGGAGCTTTCTTT. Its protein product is CASSGGGGAFF.

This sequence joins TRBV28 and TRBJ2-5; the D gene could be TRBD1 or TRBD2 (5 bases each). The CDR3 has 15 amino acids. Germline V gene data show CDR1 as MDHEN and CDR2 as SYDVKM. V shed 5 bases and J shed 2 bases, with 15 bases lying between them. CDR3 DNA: TGTGCCAGCAGTCCCTCGGGACCCGGACAAGAGACCCAGTACTTC. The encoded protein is CASSPSGPGQETQYF.

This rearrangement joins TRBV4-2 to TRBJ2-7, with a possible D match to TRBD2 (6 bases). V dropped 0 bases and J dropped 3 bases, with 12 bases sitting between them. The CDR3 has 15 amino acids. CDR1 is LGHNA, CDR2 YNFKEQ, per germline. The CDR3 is CASSQDLAGNYEQYF. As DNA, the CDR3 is TGTGCCAGCAGCCAAGATTTGGCGGGGAACTACGAGCAGTACTTC.

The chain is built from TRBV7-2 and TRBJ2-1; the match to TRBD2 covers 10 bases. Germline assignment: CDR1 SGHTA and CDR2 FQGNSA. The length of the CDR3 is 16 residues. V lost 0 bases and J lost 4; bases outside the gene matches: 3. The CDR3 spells CASSLARLAGYNEQFF. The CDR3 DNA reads TGTGCCAGCAGCTTAGCGCGACTAGCGGGTTACAATGAGCAGTTCTTC.

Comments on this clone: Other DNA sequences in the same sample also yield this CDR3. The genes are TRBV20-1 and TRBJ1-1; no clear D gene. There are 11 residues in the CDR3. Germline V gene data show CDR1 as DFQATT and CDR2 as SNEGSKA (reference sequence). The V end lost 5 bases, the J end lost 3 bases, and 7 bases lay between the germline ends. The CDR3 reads CSAPKDTEAFF. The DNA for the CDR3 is TGCAGTGCTCCAAAAGACACTGAAGCTTTCTTT.

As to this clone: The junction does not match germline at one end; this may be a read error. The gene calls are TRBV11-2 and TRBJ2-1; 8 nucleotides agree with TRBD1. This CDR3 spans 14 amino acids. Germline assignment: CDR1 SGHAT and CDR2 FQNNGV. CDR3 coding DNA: TGTGCCAGCAGCTCGGGACAGGTGTACATTGAGCAGTTCTTC. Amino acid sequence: CASSSGQVYIEQFF.

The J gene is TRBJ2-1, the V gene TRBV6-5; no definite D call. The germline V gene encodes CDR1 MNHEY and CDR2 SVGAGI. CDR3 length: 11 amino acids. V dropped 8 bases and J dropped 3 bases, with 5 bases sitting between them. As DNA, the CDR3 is TGTGCCAGCGTGGTCTACAATGAGCAGTTCTTC. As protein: CASVVYNEQFF.

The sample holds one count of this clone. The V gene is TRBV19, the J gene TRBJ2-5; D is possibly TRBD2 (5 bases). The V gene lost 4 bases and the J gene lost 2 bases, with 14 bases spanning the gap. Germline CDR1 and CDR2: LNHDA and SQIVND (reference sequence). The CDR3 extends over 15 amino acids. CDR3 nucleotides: TGTGCCAGTAGTAGTGGACTCACACCACAAGAGACCCAGTACTTC. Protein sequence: CASSSGLTPQETQYF.

CDR3: CSVQGVEHYGYTF. Written as DNA, the CDR3 is TGCAGCGTGCAGGGGGTGGAGCACTATGGCTACACCTTC. V gene TRBV29-1 combines with J gene TRBJ1-2; TRBD1 matches at 7 bases. With V trimmed by 6 bases and J by 3 bases, 7 bases remained unmatched. Germline values: CDR1 SQVTM, CDR2 ANQGSEA. This CDR3 is 13 amino acids long.

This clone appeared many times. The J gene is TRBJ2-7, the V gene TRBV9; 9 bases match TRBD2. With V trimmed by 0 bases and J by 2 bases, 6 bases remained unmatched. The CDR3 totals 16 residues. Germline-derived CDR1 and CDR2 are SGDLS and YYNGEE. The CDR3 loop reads CASSVAASGTTYEQYF. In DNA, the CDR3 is TGTGCCAGCAGCGTAGCGGCTAGCGGGACCACCTACGAGCAGTACTTC. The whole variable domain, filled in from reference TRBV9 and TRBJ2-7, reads DSGVTQTPKHLITATGQRVTLRCSPRSGDLSVYWYQQSLDQGLQFLIQYYNGEERAKGNILERFSAQQFPDLHSELNLSSLELGDSALYFCASSVAASGTTYEQYFGPGTRLTVT.

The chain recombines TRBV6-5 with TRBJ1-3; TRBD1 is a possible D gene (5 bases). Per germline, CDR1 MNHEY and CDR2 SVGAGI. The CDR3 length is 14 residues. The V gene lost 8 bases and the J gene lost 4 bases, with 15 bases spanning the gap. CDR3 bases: TGTGCCAGCCTCCAAAGGGGCGGCGGAAACACCATATATTTT. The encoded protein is CASLQRGGGNTIYF.

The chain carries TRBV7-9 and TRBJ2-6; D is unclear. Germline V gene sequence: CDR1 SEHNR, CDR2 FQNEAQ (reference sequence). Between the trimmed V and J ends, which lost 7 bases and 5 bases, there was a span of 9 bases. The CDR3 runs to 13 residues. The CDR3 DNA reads TGTGCCAGCACCTTTAGTCGGGCCAACGTCCTGACTTTC. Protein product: CASTFSRANVLTF. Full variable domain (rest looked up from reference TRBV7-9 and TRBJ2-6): DTGVSQNPRHKITKRGQNVTFRCDPISEHNRLYWYRQTLGQGPEFLTYFQNEAQLEKSRLLSDRFSAERPKGSFSTLEIQRTEQGDSAMYLCASTFSRANVLTFGAGSRLTVL.

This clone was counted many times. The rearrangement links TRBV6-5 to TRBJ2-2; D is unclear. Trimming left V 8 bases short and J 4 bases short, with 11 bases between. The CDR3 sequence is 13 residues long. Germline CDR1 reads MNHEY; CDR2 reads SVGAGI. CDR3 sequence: CASRVSGTGELFF. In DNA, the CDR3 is TGTGCCAGCCGGGTCTCGGGCACCGGGGAGCTGTTTTTT.

The CDR3 bases are TGTGCCAGCAGCCCTGTAGGGGTACTTAATTCACCCCTCCACTTT. It translates to CASSPVGVLNSPLHF. The chain links TRBV25-1 to TRBJ1-6, with D possibly matching TRBD1 (5 bases). V gave up 6 bases and J gave up 6 bases, with 15 bases separating them. Germline CDR1 is MGHDK and CDR2 is SYGVNS. This CDR3 comprises 15 residues.